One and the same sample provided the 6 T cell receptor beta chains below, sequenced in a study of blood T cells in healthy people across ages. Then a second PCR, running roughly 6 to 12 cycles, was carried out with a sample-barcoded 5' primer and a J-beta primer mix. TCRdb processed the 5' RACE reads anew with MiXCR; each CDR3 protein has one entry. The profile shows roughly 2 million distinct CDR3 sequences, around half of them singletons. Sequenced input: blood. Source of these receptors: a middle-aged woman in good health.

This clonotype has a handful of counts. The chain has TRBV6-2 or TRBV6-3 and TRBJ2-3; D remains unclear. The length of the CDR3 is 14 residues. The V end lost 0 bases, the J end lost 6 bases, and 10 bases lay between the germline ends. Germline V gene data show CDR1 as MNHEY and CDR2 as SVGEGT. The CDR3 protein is CASSYSSLGDTQYF. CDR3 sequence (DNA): TGTGCCAGCAGTTACTCTAGCTTGGGTGATACGCAGTATTTT.

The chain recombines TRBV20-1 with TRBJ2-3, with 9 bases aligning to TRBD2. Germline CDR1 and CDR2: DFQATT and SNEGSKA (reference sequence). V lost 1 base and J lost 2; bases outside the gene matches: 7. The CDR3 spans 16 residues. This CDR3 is CSARAASGEYTDTQYF. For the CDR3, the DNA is TGCAGTGCTAGAGCGGCTAGCGGGGAGTACACAGATACGCAGTATTTT.

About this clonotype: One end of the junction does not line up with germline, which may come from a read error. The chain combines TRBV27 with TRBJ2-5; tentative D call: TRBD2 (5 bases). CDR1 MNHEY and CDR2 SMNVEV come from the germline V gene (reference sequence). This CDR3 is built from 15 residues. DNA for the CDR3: TGTGTCAGCAGTTCCCCCCCGGGAAGCGGTGAGACCCAGTACTTC. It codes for CVSSSPPGSGETQYF.

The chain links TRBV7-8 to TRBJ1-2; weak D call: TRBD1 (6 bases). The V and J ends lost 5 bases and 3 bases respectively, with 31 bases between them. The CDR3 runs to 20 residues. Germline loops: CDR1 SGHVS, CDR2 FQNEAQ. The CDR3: CASSTETGQSWPRSDYGYTF. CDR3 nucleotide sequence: TGTGCCAGCAGCACGGAAACCGGACAGTCTTGGCCCAGATCCGACTATGGCTACACCTTC.

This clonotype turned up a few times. The CDR3 bases are TGTGCCAGCAGCTTAGGGGACACCACGGGGCCCCAGCATTTT. Translated, it gives CASSLGDTTGPQHF. V and J are TRBV7-2 and TRBJ1-5, with a weak D call TRBD1 (6 bases). Deletions cut 1 base from V and 9 bases from J, with 13 bases between. CDR3 length: 14 amino acids. Germline assignment: CDR1 SGHTA and CDR2 FQGNSA.

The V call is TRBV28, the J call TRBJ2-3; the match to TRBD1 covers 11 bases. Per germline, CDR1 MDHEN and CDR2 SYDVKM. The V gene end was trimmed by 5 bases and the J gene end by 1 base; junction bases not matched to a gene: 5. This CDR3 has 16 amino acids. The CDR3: CASSTPGQGGTDTQYF. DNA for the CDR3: TGTGCCAGCAGTACCCCGGGACAGGGGGGCACAGATACGCAGTATTTT.